A single sample is the source of the 27 T cell receptor beta chains below, sequenced in a study of tumor-infiltrating lymphocytes in primary liver carcinoma. Blood RNA came from unsorted whole blood; germline DNA was also extracted. The template, 450 to 650 ng total RNA, yielded TCR beta cDNA made with a constant-region primer. Modified slightly, ARM-PCR produced TCR beta libraries over three nested multiplex PCR rounds. TRBV1-TRBV30 forward primers paired with a C-beta reverse primer drove the first two PCR rounds, approximately 11 cycles each. One entry per CDR3 protein, called by TCRdb with MiXCR from the multiplex PCR reads. The sample comprises 250,000 to 350,000 distinct CDR3 sequences, 45% to 70% of which are singletons, and 15% to 20% rests with the top ten. The sample taken for sequencing was peripheral blood. The receptors were sampled from a woman in her 30s with primary liver carcinoma and hepatitis B virus infection.

The chain is built from TRBV6-1 and TRBJ2-5; TRBD1 might be the D (6 bases). Germline V gene data show CDR1 as MNHNS and CDR2 as SASEGT. With 9 bases removed from V and 5 bases from J, the gap between germline ends came to 10 bases. CDR3 length: 11 residues. The CDR3, as DNA: TGTGCCAGTCAAACAGGGGAGACCCAGTACTTC. Translating it yields CASQTGETQYF.

This clonotype was recorded only once. The rearrangement joins TRBV11-1 to TRBJ2-1, with D uncertain. This CDR3 has 13 amino acids. Germline lookup yields CDR1 SGHAT and CDR2 FQDESV (reference sequence). V lost 8 bases and J lost 10, with 18 bases in between. Here the CDR3 reads CASRQDGRKEQFF. DNA of the CDR3: TGTGCCAGCCGCCAGGACGGGCGGAAGGAGCAGTTCTTC.

This clonotype has a single count. This chain connects TRBV12-3 or TRBV12-4 to TRBJ2-5; a weak D match, TRBD1 (5 bases). V was clipped by 3 bases and J by 4 bases, with 15 bases between them. The CDR3 spans 15 residues. CDR3 nucleotide sequence: TGTGCCAGCAGTTTCGCCACGGAAGGGGTAGAGACCCAGTACTTC. It yields the protein CASSFATEGVETQYF.

This clonotype was found once. The junction differs from germline at one of its ends, possibly a read error. The V gene is TRBV14, the J gene TRBJ2-3; D is uncertain. CDR1 SGHDN and CDR2 FVKESK come from the germline V gene. This CDR3 is built from 17 residues. The CDR3 DNA sequence: TGTGCCAGCGGCCAGAAAGGGCAGACGAAGGTGCCGGATACGCAGTATTTT. Residues: CASGQKGQTKVPDTQYF.

Many counts were recorded for this clonotype. This chain links TRBV6-6 with TRBJ1-5; D call uncertain. Germline loops: CDR1 MNHNY, CDR2 SVGAGI (reference sequence). The CDR3 runs to 16 residues. Trimming took off 4 bases at V and 1 base at J, with 14 bases between the two ends. The CDR3 spells CASSFVPSASNQPQHF. The CDR3, as DNA: TGTGCCAGCAGTTTTGTCCCCTCGGCGAGCAATCAGCCCCAGCATTTT.

To note about this clonotype: A clone one base away is much larger, so this may be a read error. The chain couples TRBV6-6 to TRBJ1-4; D is possibly TRBD1 (6 bases). V dropped 10 bases and J dropped 7 bases, with 16 bases sitting between them. The CDR3 sequence is 13 residues long. CDR1 is MNHNY, CDR2 SVGAGI, per germline (reference sequence). CDR3 protein: CANRDGGSEKLFF. DNA of the CDR3: TGTGCCAACAGGGACGGGGGTAGTGAAAAACTGTTTTTT.

This clonotype was detected once. Its ends do not fully match the called genes, so a read error is possible. The rearrangement uses TRBV29-1 and TRBJ1-3; 7 bases fit TRBD1. The CDR3 sequence is 14 residues long. The germline V gene encodes CDR1 SQVTM and CDR2 ANQGSEA. The CDR3, as DNA: TGTAGCATTGCAGGGGGTAACTCTGGAAACACCATATATTTT. Protein: CSIAGGNSGNTIYF.

This clonotype was recorded a few times. At one end, the junction sequence differs from germline, possibly due to a read error. The CDR3 loop reads CASSYFGDLGRQLF. CDR3 coding DNA: TGTGCCAGCAGTTACTTCGGGGACCTGGGTAGACAGCTCTTC. The J gene is TRBJ2-1, the V gene TRBV6-5, with D perhaps being TRBD1 or TRBD2 (5 bases each). The CDR3 is 14 amino acids. Germline V lookup: CDR1 MNHEY, CDR2 SVGAGI.

Of note for this clonotype: A much larger clone is a single base away; this may be a read error. The J gene is TRBJ2-5, the V gene TRBV29-1; D ambiguous. The length of the CDR3 is 12 residues. CDR1 and CDR2 (germline): SQVTM, ANQGSEA. In DNA, the CDR3 is TGCAGCTTTGAAGGTTCAGAGGAGACCCAGTACTTC. Its translation: CSFEGSEETQYF.

The sample holds one count of this clonotype. This could be a read error, since a much larger clone is one nucleotide away. The rearrangement uses TRBV6-5 and TRBJ1-2; D is undetermined. Per germline, CDR1 MNHEY and CDR2 SVGAGI. V was shortened by 11 bases and J by 6 bases, with 19 bases between the two germline ends. This CDR3 is built from 13 residues. CDR3 sequence (DNA): TGTGCCGGCACTTTATGGTACGGGAATGGCTACACCTTC. Its translation: CAGTLWYGNGYTF.

This clonotype was observed a few times. This sequence joins TRBV12-3 or TRBV12-4 and TRBJ2-2; D is unresolved. The CDR3 extends over 15 amino acids. Trimming removed 2 bases at V and 1 base at J, with 8 bases between. As DNA, the CDR3 is TGTGCCAGCAGTTTAAGGGCAGGGAACACCGGGGAGCTGTTTTTT. Protein sequence: CASSLRAGNTGELFF.

Concerning this clonotype: The junction differs from germline at one of its ends, possibly a read error. V usage is TRBV30 and J usage is TRBJ1-6, with TRBD1 as a possible D gene (5 bases). The CDR3 is made up of 13 amino acids. The germline V gene has CDR1 GTSNPN and CDR2 SVGIG (reference sequence). In DNA form, the CDR3 reads TGTGTCTGGAGGGGAGACGGCGGCTCACCCCTCCACTTT. Amino acid sequence: CVWRGDGGSPLHF.

This clonotype turned up a few times. The rearrangement uses TRBV6-5 and TRBJ1-4; the D gene is possibly TRBD1 (5 bases). Germline V CDR1 and CDR2: MNHEY, SVGAGI. V was shortened by 2 bases and J by 8 bases, with 12 bases between the two germline ends. The CDR3 contains 14 residues. The CDR3 DNA reads TGTGCCAGCAGTTACCGACGGGGGAAAGAAAAACTGTTTTTT. Translation: CASSYRRGKEKLFF.

The chain uses TRBV30 and TRBJ2-7, with a weak D call TRBD2 (6 bases). In germline, CDR1 is GTSNPN, CDR2 SVGIG (reference sequence). This CDR3 contains 14 residues. Deletions cut 0 bases from V and 2 bases from J, with 11 bases between. CDR3 bases: TGTGCCTGGAGTGTGTCTAGCGTCACCTACGAGCAGTACTTC. This translates into CAWSVSSVTYEQYF.

This clonotype was seen a few times. The chain has TRBV4-3 and TRBJ2-4, with 9 bases lining up with TRBD2. CDR1 is LGHNA, CDR2 YSLEER, per germline. J lost 6 bases, V lost 0 bases, and 12 bases had no gene match. This CDR3 contains 18 residues. Here the CDR3 reads CASSQDVGASGILNIQYF. CDR3 DNA sequence: TGCGCCAGCAGCCAAGACGTGGGGGCTAGCGGGATTTTAAACATTCAGTACTTC.

This clonotype was recorded once. The germline gene is not matched at one end of the junction; a read error may be the cause. V and J are TRBV11-2 and TRBJ2-7; 7 nucleotides match TRBD2. This CDR3 is 14 amino acids long. Looked up from germline, CDR1 is SGHAT and CDR2 is FQNNGV. The CDR3 loop reads CVSRDPGRGDEQYF. In DNA form, the CDR3 reads TGTGTCAGCAGAGACCCGGGACGGGGGGATGAGCAGTACTTC.

The chain is built from TRBV6-1 and TRBJ2-2, with 8 bases identical to TRBD2. In germline, CDR1 is MNHNS, CDR2 SASEGT. Losses at the gene ends were 6 bases for V and 6 bases for J; bases not matched to a gene: 12. This CDR3 contains 16 residues. CDR3 sequence: CASSLTAGAGPGELFF. The CDR3 DNA reads TGTGCCAGCAGCCTTACAGCGGGAGCGGGACCCGGGGAGCTGTTTTTT.

This clonotype was found many times. The gene calls are TRBV11-2 and TRBJ2-7; D might be TRBD2 (6 bases). Per germline, CDR1 SGHAT and CDR2 FQNNGV. V lost 2 bases, J lost 4 bases, and 15 bases lay in between. The CDR3 has 15 residues. The CDR3 region is CASSLRRSSAYEQYF. The CDR3, as DNA: TGTGCCAGCAGCTTAAGAAGGTCTAGCGCGTACGAGCAGTACTTC.

Many counts were recorded for this clonotype. The chain employs TRBV29-1 and TRBJ2-1; D perhaps matches TRBD2 (5 bases). The length of the CDR3 is 11 residues. Trimming took 7 bases from V and 9 from J, leaving 13 bases between them. The germline V gene has CDR1 SQVTM and CDR2 ANQGSEA. The CDR3 region is CSAPTGGEQFF. Here the CDR3 DNA reads TGCAGCGCCCCGACTGGAGGTGAGCAGTTCTTC.

In its sample, this clonotype was seen a few times. V is TRBV12-3 or TRBV12-4 and J is TRBJ2-2; unclear D gene. The CDR3 extends over 16 amino acids. With 0 bases removed from V and 6 bases from J, the gap between germline ends came to 14 bases. The CDR3 bases are TGTGCCAGCAGTTTAGCCCCATTTATCGGGTCCGGGGAGCTGTTTTTT. Encoded protein: CASSLAPFIGSGELFF.

For this clonotype: Sequence at one end of the junction differs from germline and may be a read error. This chain connects TRBV29-1 to TRBJ2-6, with D possibly matching TRBD1 (5 bases). The length of the CDR3 is 17 residues. Germline assignment: CDR1 SQVTM and CDR2 ANQGSEA. CDR3: CSVEDPASESGANVLTF. In nucleotides, the CDR3 is TGCAGCGTTGAAGATCCAGCGTCAGAATCTGGGGCCAACGTCCTGACTTTT.

Points on this clonotype: An end of the junction does not agree with germline; a read error may underlie this. The chain links TRBV4-1 to TRBJ1-5; D ambiguous. Germline V gene lookup returns CDR1 MGHRA and CDR2 YSYEKL. The CDR3 covers 16 residues. CDR3 sequence (DNA): TGCGCCCGCAGCCAAGACGGGCGGGCTAGCAATCAGCCCCAGCATTTT. This translates into CARSQDGRASNQPQHF.

A word on this clonotype: A much larger clone lies a single base off, so this may be a read error. V and J are TRBV29-1 and TRBJ2-1; D gene uncertain. This CDR3 has 13 residues. CDR1 is SQVTM, CDR2 ANQGSEA, per germline. This CDR3 is CNVSPSAYNEQFF. In DNA form, the CDR3 reads TGCAACGTTTCCCCTTCCGCCTACAATGAGCAGTTCTTC.

A few counts support this clonotype. The genes are TRBV6-2 or TRBV6-3 and TRBJ1-2; D not resolved. This CDR3 has 14 amino acids. Germline V gene data show CDR1 as MNHEY and CDR2 as SVGEGT. Trimming took 4 bases from V and 8 from J, leaving 17 bases between them. Here the CDR3 reads CASSFARIIAGYTF. CDR3 bases: TGTGCCAGCAGTTTTGCACGGATCATAGCGGGCTACACCTTC.

The rearrangement joins TRBV13 to TRBJ2-7; D ambiguous. The germline CDR1 and CDR2 sequences are PRHDT and FYEKMQ (reference sequence). Trimming shortened V by 3 bases and J by 2 bases, and 5 bases separated the two germline ends. CDR3 length equals 12 residues. The CDR3, as DNA: TGTGCCAGCAGCTTCGAAACCTACGAGCAGTACGTC. Translation: CASSFETYEQYV.

This chain links TRBV6-5 with TRBJ2-3, with 8 bases aligning to TRBD1. CDR3 length: 13 residues. Trimming cost V 7 bases and J 5 bases; bases outside gene matches: 5. Germline CDR1 is MNHEY and CDR2 is SVGAGI. The CDR3 here is CASNPTGGDTQYF. CDR3 nucleotide sequence: TGTGCCAGCAATCCCACAGGGGGAGATACGCAGTATTTT.

The rearrangement joins TRBV6-5 to TRBJ2-7; no clear D gene. CDR1 MNHEY and CDR2 SVGAGI come from the germline V gene. The CDR3 length is 16 residues. With 2 bases removed from V and 0 bases from J, the gap between germline ends came to 14 bases. The CDR3 region is CASSYDPHGSSYEQYF. CDR3 nucleotides: TGTGCCAGCAGTTACGACCCCCACGGAAGCTCCTACGAGCAGTACTTC.